This T cell receptor (beta chain) comes out of a study of PD-L1 blockade in urothelial cancer. Study-wide background: Bladder-origin urothelial cancer in males described about nine tenths of the roughly 29 patients. It was at 3 weeks (second dose) and 6 weeks after treatment start that blood was analyzed.

TCRdb keeps only in-frame clones here, not all; method: immunoSEQ multiplex PCR. The sample lists fewer than 25,000 clones; roughly 89% were seen once. This CDR3 is 21 amino acids long. Looked up from germline, CDR1 is MDHEN and CDR2 is SYDVKM. V shed 4 bases, J shed 7 bases, and the junction held 21 bases outside the gene matches. The input for sequencing was PBMCs, taken around atezolizumab (anti-PD-L1) treatment. The clonotype was recovered from a man in his fifties with urothelial cancer. The rearrangement joins TRBV28 to TRBJ2-5; 16 bases line up with TRBD2. The CDR3 coding sequence is TGTGCCAGCAGTTCAATTGCCCCCGGGACTAGCGGGAGGGGGAGGGGGTTGACCCAGTACTTC. It translates to CASSSIAPGTSGRGRGLTQYF.